This section outlines one T cell receptor (beta chain) sequence together with its context. Its cognate antigen is unknown. TCRdb re-called the 5' RACE reads; one entry per CDR3 protein, DNA not given. This repertoire includes 300,000 to 350,000 distinct CDR3 sequences. Looked up from germline, CDR1 is MDHEN and CDR2 is SYDVKM. The CDR3 is made up of 17 amino acids. The entry originates in a study of monozygotic twins with inflammatory bowel disease. General study results and limits: Using the inverse Simpson index, IBD patients had lower TCRbeta diversity than healthy co-twins.

The sequencing input was blood. The receptor's source is a human donor with ulcerative colitis or Crohn's disease, or a healthy co-twin of an affected twin (not recorded which). The rearrangement uses TRBV28 and TRBJ1-2; with no DNA, the TCRdb D assignment of TRBD1 cannot be verified. The CDR3 here is CASINPGQGSPTYGCTF.